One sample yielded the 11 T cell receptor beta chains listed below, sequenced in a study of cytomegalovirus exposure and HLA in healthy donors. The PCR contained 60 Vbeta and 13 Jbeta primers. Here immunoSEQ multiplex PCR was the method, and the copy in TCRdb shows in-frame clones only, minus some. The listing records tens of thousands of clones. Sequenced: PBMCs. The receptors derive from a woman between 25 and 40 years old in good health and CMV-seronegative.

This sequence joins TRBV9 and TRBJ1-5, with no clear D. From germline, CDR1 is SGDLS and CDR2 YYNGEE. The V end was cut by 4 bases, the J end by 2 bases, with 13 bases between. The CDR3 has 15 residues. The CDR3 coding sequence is TGTGCCAGCAGCCCCGACTATAAGGGCAATCAGCCCCAGCATTTT. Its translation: CASSPDYKGNQPQHF.

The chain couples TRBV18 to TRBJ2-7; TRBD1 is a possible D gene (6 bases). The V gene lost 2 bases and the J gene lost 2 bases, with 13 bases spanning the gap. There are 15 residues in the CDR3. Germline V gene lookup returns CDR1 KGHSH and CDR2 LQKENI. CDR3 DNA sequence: TGTGCCAGCTCACCAAGGCAGGGGACACCCTACGAGCAGTACTTC. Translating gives CASSPRQGTPYEQYF.

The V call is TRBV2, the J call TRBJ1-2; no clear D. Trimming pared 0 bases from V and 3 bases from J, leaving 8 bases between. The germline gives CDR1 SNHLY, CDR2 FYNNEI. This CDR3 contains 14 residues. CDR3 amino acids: CASSEARSDYGYTF. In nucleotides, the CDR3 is TGTGCCAGCAGTGAAGCTCGGTCGGACTATGGCTACACCTTC.

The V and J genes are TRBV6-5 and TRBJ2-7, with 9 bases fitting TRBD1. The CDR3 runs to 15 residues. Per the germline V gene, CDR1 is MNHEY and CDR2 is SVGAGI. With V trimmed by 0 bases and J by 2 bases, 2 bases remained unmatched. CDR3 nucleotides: TGTGCCAGCAGTTACTCACAGGGGGCGGCCTACGAGCAGTACTTC. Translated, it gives CASSYSQGAAYEQYF.

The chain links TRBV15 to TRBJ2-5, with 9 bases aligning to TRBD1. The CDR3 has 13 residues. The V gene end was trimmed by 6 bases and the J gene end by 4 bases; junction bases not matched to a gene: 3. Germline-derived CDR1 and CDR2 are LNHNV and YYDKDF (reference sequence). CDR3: CATRQGARETQYF. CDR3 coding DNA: TGTGCCACCAGACAGGGGGCTCGAGAGACCCAGTACTTC.

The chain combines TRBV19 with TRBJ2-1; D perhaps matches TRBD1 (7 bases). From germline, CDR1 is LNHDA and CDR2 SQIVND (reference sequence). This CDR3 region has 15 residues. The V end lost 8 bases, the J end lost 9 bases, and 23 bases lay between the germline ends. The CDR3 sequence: CASDSRLEGAGEQFF. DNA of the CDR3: TGTGCCAGTGACTCCCGTTTGGAGGGGGCTGGTGAGCAGTTCTTC.

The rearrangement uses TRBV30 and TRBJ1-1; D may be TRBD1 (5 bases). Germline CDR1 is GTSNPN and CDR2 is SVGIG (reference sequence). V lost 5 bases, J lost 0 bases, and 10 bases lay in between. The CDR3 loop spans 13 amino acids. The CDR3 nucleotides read TGTGCCTGGGGGGGGTCCTTGAACACTGAAGCTTTCTTT. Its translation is CAWGGSLNTEAFF.

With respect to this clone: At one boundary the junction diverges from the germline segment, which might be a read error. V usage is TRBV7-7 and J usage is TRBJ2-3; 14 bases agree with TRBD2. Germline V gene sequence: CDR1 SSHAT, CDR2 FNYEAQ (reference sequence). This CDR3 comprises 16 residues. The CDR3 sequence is CASSRTSGGSTDKQYF. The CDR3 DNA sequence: TGTGCTAGCAGCCGGACTAGCGGGGGGAGCACAGATAAGCAGTATTTT.

The CDR3 DNA follows: TGTGCCAGCAGCCCGCTCACAGGGGGCGCTTCCAGACAGTACTTC. Residues: CASSPLTGGASRQYF. This rearrangement joins TRBV6-5 to TRBJ2-7, with 9 bases matching TRBD1. V lost 6 bases and J lost 10; bases outside the gene matches: 16. This CDR3 is 15 amino acids long. Germline loops: CDR1 MNHEY, CDR2 SVGAGI.

In DNA, the CDR3 is TGTGCCAGTAGGCGCACCACGGGGACTGAAGCTTTCTTT. Amino acid sequence: CASRRTTGTEAFF. The chain carries TRBV19 and TRBJ1-1; D uncertain. CDR3 length: 13 residues. Germline V lookup: CDR1 LNHDA, CDR2 SQIVND (reference sequence). V lost 6 bases and J lost 5, with 13 bases in between.

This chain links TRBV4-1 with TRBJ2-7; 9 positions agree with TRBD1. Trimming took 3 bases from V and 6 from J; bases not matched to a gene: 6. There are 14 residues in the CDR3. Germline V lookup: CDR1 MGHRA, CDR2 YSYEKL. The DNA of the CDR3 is TGCGCCAGCAGCCACCGGGACAGGGATTCCGAGCAGTACTTC. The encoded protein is CASSHRDRDSEQYF.